The 16 T cell receptor beta chains reported below all come from one sample, sequenced in a study of T cell responses to AZD1222 COVID-19 vaccine. The data were produced by immunoSEQ multiplex PCR, yet TCRdb's version contains in-frame clones alone and is incomplete. The sample holds 120,000 or so clones, 88% seen once. Specimen: peripheral blood, collected on day 0 of AZD1222 vaccination. The receptor source for this set is an adult in good health.

The chain joins TRBV23-1 to TRBJ1-4; the match to TRBD1 covers 7 bases. TRBV23-1 is designated an ORF whose function remains uncertain. V shed 8 bases, J shed 2 bases, and the junction held 5 bases outside the gene matches. CDR3 length equals 14 residues. The CDR3 DNA reads TGCGCCAGCGCTTCGGACAGGACTAATGAAAAACTGTTTTTT. As protein: CASASDRTNEKLFF.

The chain combines TRBV11-2 with TRBJ1-1, with 8 bases matching TRBD1. There are 17 residues in the CDR3. The J segment lost 5 bases and the V segment lost 6 bases, leaving 17 bases of the junction unmatched. Looked up from germline, CDR1 is SGHAT and CDR2 is FQNNGV. CDR3 region: CASSLQTGQGFGTEAFF. The CDR3 region has the DNA TGTGCCAGCAGTCTTCAAACCGGACAGGGCTTCGGGACTGAAGCTTTCTTT.

This chain links TRBV19 with TRBJ1-1; D is perhaps TRBD1 (6 bases). Looked up from germline, CDR1 is LNHDA and CDR2 is SQIVND (reference sequence). Between the trimmed V and J ends, which lost 9 bases and 10 bases, there was a span of 18 bases. The CDR3 length is 12 residues. The CDR3: CASGTIGRGAFF. The CDR3 DNA reads TGTGCCAGCGGGACGATCGGCAGGGGAGCTTTCTTT. Together with reference TRBV19 and TRBJ1-1, the CDR3 gives the full variable domain: DGGITQSPKYLFRKEGQNVTLSCEQNLNHDAMYWYRQDPGQGLRLIYYSQIVNDFQKGDIAEGYSVSREKKESFPLTVTSAQKNPTAFYLCASGTIGRGAFFGQGTRLTVV.

There are a few counts of this clone. This chain joins TRBV19 and TRBJ2-7; D may be TRBD2 (6 bases). CDR1 and CDR2 (germline): LNHDA, SQIVND (reference sequence). The CDR3 spans 15 residues. Trimming stripped 1 base from V and 4 bases from J, with 14 bases between. The chain's CDR3 is CASSIASRGLYEQYF. The CDR3 coding sequence is TGTGCCAGTAGTATAGCAAGCAGAGGACTATACGAGCAGTACTTC.

The sample holds one count of this clone. This rearrangement joins TRBV11-2 to TRBJ2-1; D is ambiguous. Germline V gives CDR1 SGHAT, CDR2 FQNNGV. With 6 bases removed from V and 8 bases from J, the gap between germline ends came to 8 bases. This CDR3 contains 11 residues. CDR3 sequence reads: CASSSWDEQFF. CDR3 nucleotide sequence: TGTGCCAGCAGTTCCTGGGATGAGCAGTTCTTC.

This clone showed up just once. The V and J genes are TRBV30 and TRBJ1-5, with D hard to call. V gave up 2 bases and J gave up 0 bases, with 20 bases separating them. This CDR3 spans 18 amino acids. The germline CDR1 and CDR2 sequences are GTSNPN and SVGIG (reference sequence). The CDR3 protein is CAWSIGPWGSGSNQPQHF. The CDR3, as DNA: TGTGCCTGGAGTATAGGCCCCTGGGGATCTGGTAGCAATCAGCCCCAGCATTTT.

This clone was picked up one time. V is TRBV5-5 and J is TRBJ2-7; 7 bases match TRBD1. The germline V gene has CDR1 SGHKS and CDR2 YYEKEE (reference sequence). This CDR3 has 14 residues. The trim removed 0 bases at V and 4 bases at J, leaving 4 bases unmatched. The DNA for the CDR3 is TGTGCCAGCAGCTTGGAACAGGGGCCGTACGAGCAGTACTTC. It codes for CASSLEQGPYEQYF.

This clone was counted a single time. The V and J genes are TRBV28 and TRBJ1-2, with D possibly matching TRBD1 (6 bases). This CDR3 has 17 residues. With 4 bases removed from V and 5 bases from J, the gap between germline ends came to 23 bases. Per germline, CDR1 MDHEN and CDR2 SYDVKM. CDR3 DNA: TGTGCCAGCAGTTCCGGCTATCCAGGGGAGGGGGTATATGGCTACACCTTC. Protein: CASSSGYPGEGVYGYTF.

The rearrangement uses TRBV28 and TRBJ1-1, with a weak D call TRBD1 (6 bases). The V end was cut by 6 bases, the J end by 1 base, with 12 bases between. Germline V gene lookup returns CDR1 MDHEN and CDR2 SYDVKM. CDR3 length equals 14 residues. CDR3 region: CASRKTGSNTEAFF. The CDR3 DNA is TGTGCCAGCAGGAAAACAGGGTCGAACACTGAAGCTTTCTTT.

For the CDR3, the DNA is TGTGCCAGCAGTGAACAGGGGGCCAACTACAATGAGCAGTTCTTC. Protein sequence: CASSEQGANYNEQFF. The V call is TRBV6-4, the J call TRBJ2-1, with 9 positions matching TRBD1. The CDR3 is 15 residues long. V lost 3 bases to trimming and J lost 3 bases; unmatched junction nucleotides: 3. From germline, CDR1 is MRHNA and CDR2 SNTAGT.

The genes are TRBV5-4 and TRBJ1-1; no reliable D call. The V gene's germline CDR1 is SGHNT and CDR2 YYREEE (reference sequence). V lost 4 bases and J lost 3, with 13 bases in between. The CDR3 has 14 residues. The CDR3 spells CASSPTPRDTEAFF. CDR3 coding DNA: TGTGCCAGCAGCCCGACTCCGAGGGACACTGAAGCTTTCTTT. The entire variable domain, with the rest obtained from reference TRBV5-4 and TRBJ1-1, is as follows: ETGVTQSPTHLIKTRGQQVTLRCSSQSGHNTVSWYQQALGQGPQFIFQYYREEENGRGNFPPRFSGLQFPNYSSELNVNALELDDSALYLCASSPTPRDTEAFFGQGTRLTVV.

This clone turned up a few times. The chain joins TRBV10-3 to TRBJ2-5, with D maybe TRBD2 (7 bases). The ends were cut back, 8 bases at V and 4 bases at J, with 11 bases in the middle. Looked up from germline, CDR1 is ENHRY and CDR2 is SYGVKD. The CDR3 is 12 amino acids. The CDR3 loop reads CAIGGAGETQYF. In DNA, the CDR3 is TGTGCCATCGGGGGGGCCGGAGAGACCCAGTACTTC.

The rearrangement links TRBV24-1 to TRBJ2-4; 11 bases are shared with TRBD1. CDR3 length: 18 amino acids. The germline gives CDR1 KGHDR, CDR2 SFDVKD. J was trimmed by 0 bases and V by 9 bases; bases with no gene match: 12. This chain's CDR3 is CATPSRTGGILAKNIQYF. DNA of the CDR3: TGTGCCACCCCTTCGAGGACAGGGGGCATTCTAGCCAAAAACATTCAGTACTTC.

The CDR3 sequence is CASSSGQGRSGANVLTF. The CDR3 DNA sequence: TGTGCCAGTAGTTCTGGACAGGGCCGCTCTGGGGCCAACGTCCTGACTTTC. The gene calls are TRBV19 and TRBJ2-6, with 8 bases that match TRBD1. CDR1 and CDR2 (germline): LNHDA, SQIVND (reference sequence). With V trimmed by 5 bases and J by 0 bases, 6 bases remained unmatched. The CDR3 extends over 17 amino acids.

The chain uses TRBV5-4 and TRBJ2-1; 10 bases line up with TRBD2. Germline loops: CDR1 SGHNT, CDR2 YYREEE (reference sequence). V shed 0 bases, J shed 14 bases, and the junction held 8 bases outside the gene matches. This CDR3 contains 14 residues. The CDR3 loop is CASSLDLAGDNKFF. DNA for the CDR3: TGTGCCAGCAGCTTGGATCTAGCGGGAGATAACAAGTTCTTC.

The chain links TRBV27 to TRBJ2-7; the D gene is possibly TRBD1 (5 bases). With 3 bases removed from V and 0 bases from J, the gap between germline ends came to 12 bases. The CDR3 runs to 15 residues. The germline gives CDR1 MNHEY, CDR2 SMNVEV (reference sequence). The CDR3 is CASSLVRVSSYEQYF. For the CDR3, the DNA is TGTGCCAGCAGTTTGGTCAGGGTCAGCTCCTACGAGCAGTACTTC.